This TCR beta chain comes out of a study of Ad26.COV2.S vaccination and SARS-CoV-2 variants. Study information: The study gave Ad26.COV2.S intramuscularly, once or twice 56 days apart.

Clones were sequenced by immunoSEQ multiplex PCR, and TCRdb holds only the in-frame ones, with some missing. The table includes about 420,000 clones, over 75% detected once. The CDR3 has 16 amino acids. With V trimmed by 5 bases and J by 5 bases, 12 bases remained unmatched. The V gene's germline CDR1 is SEHNR and CDR2 FQNEAQ (reference sequence). Described treatment: roughly 18 received Ad26.COV2.S at low or high dose, single or two shots; roughly 5 received placebo; per-sample allocation not given. Sampling took place 63 days after the first vaccine or placebo injection. The rearrangement uses TRBV7-9 and TRBJ2-5, with 9 bases matching TRBD1. The TCR originated in a person between 18 and 65 years old who received the Ad26.COV2.S COVID-19 vaccine or a placebo. The sequenced sample was peripheral blood, obtained in a trial of Ad26.COV2.S vaccine versus placebo. The CDR3 protein is CASSNALTGGAETQYF. In nucleotides, the CDR3 is TGTGCCAGCAGCAACGCCCTCACAGGGGGCGCGGAGACCCAGTACTTC.